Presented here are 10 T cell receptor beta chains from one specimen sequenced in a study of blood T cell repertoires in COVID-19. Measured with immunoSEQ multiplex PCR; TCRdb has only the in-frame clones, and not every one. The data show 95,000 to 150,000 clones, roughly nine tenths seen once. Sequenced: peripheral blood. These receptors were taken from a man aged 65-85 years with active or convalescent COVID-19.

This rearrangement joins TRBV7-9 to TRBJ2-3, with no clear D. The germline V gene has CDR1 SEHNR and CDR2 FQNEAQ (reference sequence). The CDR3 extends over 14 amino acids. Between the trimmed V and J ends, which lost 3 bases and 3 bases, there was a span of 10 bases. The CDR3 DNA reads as TGTGCCAGCAGCTTGAGGCCTGAGACAGATACGCAGTATTTT. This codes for CASSLRPETDTQYF.

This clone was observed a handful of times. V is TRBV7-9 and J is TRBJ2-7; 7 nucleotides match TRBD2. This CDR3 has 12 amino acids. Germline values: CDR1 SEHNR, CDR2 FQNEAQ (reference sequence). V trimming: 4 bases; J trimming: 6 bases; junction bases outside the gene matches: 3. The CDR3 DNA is TGTGCCAGCAGCTGGGAGGGTTCCGAGCAGTACTTC. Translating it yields CASSWEGSEQYF.

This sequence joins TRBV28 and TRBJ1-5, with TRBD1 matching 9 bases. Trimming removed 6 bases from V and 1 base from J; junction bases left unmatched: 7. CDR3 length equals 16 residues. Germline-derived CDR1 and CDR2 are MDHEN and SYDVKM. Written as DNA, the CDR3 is TGTGCCAGCAGCCTCAAGACAGGGGGAAGCAATCAGCCCCAGCATTTT. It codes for CASSLKTGGSNQPQHF.

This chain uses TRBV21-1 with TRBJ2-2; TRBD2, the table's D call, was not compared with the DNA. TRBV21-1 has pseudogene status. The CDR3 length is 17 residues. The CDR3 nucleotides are TGTGCCAGCAGCACCGACCCCCCTAGCGAAGTGACCGGGGAGCTGTTTTTT. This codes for CASSTDPPSEVTGELFF.

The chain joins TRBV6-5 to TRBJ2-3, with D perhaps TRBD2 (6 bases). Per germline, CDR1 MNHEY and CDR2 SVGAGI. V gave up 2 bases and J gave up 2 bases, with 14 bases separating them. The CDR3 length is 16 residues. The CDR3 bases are TGTGCCAGCAGTTACGGGAGGTCCCCAAACACAGATACGCAGTATTTT. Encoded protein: CASSYGRSPNTDTQYF.

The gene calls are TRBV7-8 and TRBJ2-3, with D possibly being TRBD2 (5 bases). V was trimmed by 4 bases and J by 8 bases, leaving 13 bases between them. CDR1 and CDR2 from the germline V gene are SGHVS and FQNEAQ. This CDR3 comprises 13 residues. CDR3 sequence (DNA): TGTGCCAGCAGCTCCATCATCGGAGGTACGCAGTATTTT. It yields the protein CASSSIIGGTQYF.

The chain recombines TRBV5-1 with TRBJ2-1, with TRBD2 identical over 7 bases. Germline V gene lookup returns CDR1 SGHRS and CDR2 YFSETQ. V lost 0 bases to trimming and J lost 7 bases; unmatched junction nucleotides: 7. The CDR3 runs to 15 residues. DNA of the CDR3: TGCGCCAGCAGCTTGGAGGCGGGAGTGGAAAATGAGCAGTTCTTC. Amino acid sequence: CASSLEAGVENEQFF.

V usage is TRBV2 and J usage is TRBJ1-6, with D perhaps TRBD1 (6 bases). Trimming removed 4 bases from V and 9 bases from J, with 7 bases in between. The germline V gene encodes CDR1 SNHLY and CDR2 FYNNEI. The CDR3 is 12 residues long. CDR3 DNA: TGTGCCAGCAGTGGACAGGCTTCACCCCTCCACTTT. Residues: CASSGQASPLHF.

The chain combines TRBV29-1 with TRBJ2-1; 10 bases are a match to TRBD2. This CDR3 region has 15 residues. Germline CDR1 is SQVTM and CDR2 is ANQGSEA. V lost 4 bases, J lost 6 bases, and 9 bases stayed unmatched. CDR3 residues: CSVGTLAGEGNEQFF. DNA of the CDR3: TGCAGCGTTGGGACCCTAGCGGGAGAAGGCAATGAGCAGTTCTTC.

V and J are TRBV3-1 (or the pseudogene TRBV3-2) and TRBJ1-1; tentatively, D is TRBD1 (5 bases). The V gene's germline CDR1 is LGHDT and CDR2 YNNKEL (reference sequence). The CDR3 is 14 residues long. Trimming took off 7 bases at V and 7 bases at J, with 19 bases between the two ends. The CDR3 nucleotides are TGTGCCAGCACCCGTCGGGGGGGAGAGGTTGAAGCTTTCTTT. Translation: CASTRRGGEVEAFF.